This T cell receptor (beta chain) was recorded in a study of blood T cell repertoires in COVID-19. Study overall: Material from acute and convalescent COVID-19 was sourced from the United States, Italy and Spain.

Germline values: CDR1 SGHVS, CDR2 FQNEAQ. The J segment lost 1 base and the V segment lost 3 bases, leaving 11 bases of the junction unmatched. The CDR3 length is 17 residues. Profiled with immunoSEQ multiplex PCR; TCRdb holds only in-frame clones, not every one. The sample lists roughly 150,000 clones, 90% seen once, with roughly 19% in the top ten. The specimen was peripheral blood. The receptor comes from a man aged 55 to 70 with active or convalescent COVID-19. The chain recombines TRBV7-8 with TRBJ2-5; 7 nucleotides match TRBD2. The CDR3 sequence is CASSFDPAGASQETQYF. CDR3 bases: TGTGCCAGCAGCTTTGACCCCGCGGGAGCCTCCCAAGAGACCCAGTACTTC.